This TCR beta chain was sequenced in a study of T-cell reconstitution after alpha-beta-depleted transplantation in children. Notes on the study in general: T cells produced anew were the main source of T-cell counts and diversity one year after transplant. Alpha-beta T cells present about two months after transplant were reported to originate from several hundred expanded graft clones. Some patients' high day-60 TCRbeta diversity was attributed to recipient cells surviving conditioning.

Unique molecular identifiers were built into the TCRbeta library. MiXCR was run by TCRdb on the PCR reads, yielding one entry per CDR3 protein. The table includes approximately 190,000 distinct CDR3 sequences, 7.5% to 9.5% detected once. Worth noting for this clonotype: Its antigen is still unknown.

CDR3 length: 16 residues. Germline values: CDR1 DFQATT, CDR2 SNEGSKA (reference sequence). V shed 1 base and J 0 bases; nucleotides not matched to a gene: 2. The origin of this receptor is a male patient under 10 years old who had a stem cell transplant for acute myeloid leukemia, so the T cells may come from the graft donor. The rearrangement joins TRBV20-1 to TRBJ1-4, with TRBD1 matching over 10 bases. The input for sequencing was PBMCs, mostly from graft donor cells, taken 360 days after TCRalphabeta/CD19-depleted stem cell transplant. The CDR3 loop is CSARGGTGATNEKLFF. The CDR3, as DNA: TGCAGTGCTAGAGGGGGGACAGGGGCAACTAATGAAAAACTGTTTTTT.